This TCR beta chain comes out of a study of vaccination and CD4 T cells after COVID-19. Cultured CD4+ T cell DNA underwent sequencing with the Oncomine TCR Beta short-read assay. Each CDR3 protein gets one entry after TCRdb re-called the PCR reads with MiXCR. This table holds approximately 12,000 distinct CDR3 sequences, roughly 21% found once. CDR1 and CDR2 from the germline V gene are DFQATT and SNEGSKA (reference sequence). The CDR3 is made up of 14 amino acids. V dropped 2 bases and J dropped 4 bases, with 12 bases sitting between them. Comment on this clonotype: Its antigen is not known.

Described treatment: roughly 10-day PBMC culture with coronavirus spike peptide pools or control peptides (ViraFEST assay). This TCR was recovered from a human donor who received a COVID-19 vaccine. The chain is built from TRBV20-1 and TRBJ2-1; D is uncertain. Sequencing was performed on CD4+ T cells from blood, cultured in vitro, taken before SARS-CoV-2 vaccination. DNA of the CDR3: TGCAGTGCTAGATTCCGTACGTCTTACAATGAGCAGTTCTTC. Translation gives CSARFRTSYNEQFF.